This T cell receptor beta chain is from a study of blood T cell repertoires in COVID-19. The wider study: COVID-19 samples, acute and convalescent, were from the United States, Italy and Spain.

The cohort comprised adults aged 18 to 89 years residing in around 25 US areas. Cohort assignment relied on participant-reported clinical history. TCRdb keeps only in-frame clones here, not all; method: immunoSEQ multiplex PCR. Found here are some 340,000 clones, around 87% of them singletons; the top ten hold approximately 5%. The CDR3 sequence is 11 residues long. V lost 4 bases and J 11 bases, leaving 12 bases between the germline ends. Germline CDR1 reads DFQATT; CDR2 reads SNEGSKA (reference sequence). This rearrangement joins TRBV20-1 to TRBJ1-3; D is perhaps TRBD1 (6 bases). Sequenced material: PBMCs or T cells enriched from blood (not recorded which). This receptor was obtained from a woman in her 30s who had recovered from COVID-19. This CDR3 reads CSAIQGRAIYF. The CDR3 DNA follows: TGCAGTGCTATACAGGGTAGGGCCATATATTTT.